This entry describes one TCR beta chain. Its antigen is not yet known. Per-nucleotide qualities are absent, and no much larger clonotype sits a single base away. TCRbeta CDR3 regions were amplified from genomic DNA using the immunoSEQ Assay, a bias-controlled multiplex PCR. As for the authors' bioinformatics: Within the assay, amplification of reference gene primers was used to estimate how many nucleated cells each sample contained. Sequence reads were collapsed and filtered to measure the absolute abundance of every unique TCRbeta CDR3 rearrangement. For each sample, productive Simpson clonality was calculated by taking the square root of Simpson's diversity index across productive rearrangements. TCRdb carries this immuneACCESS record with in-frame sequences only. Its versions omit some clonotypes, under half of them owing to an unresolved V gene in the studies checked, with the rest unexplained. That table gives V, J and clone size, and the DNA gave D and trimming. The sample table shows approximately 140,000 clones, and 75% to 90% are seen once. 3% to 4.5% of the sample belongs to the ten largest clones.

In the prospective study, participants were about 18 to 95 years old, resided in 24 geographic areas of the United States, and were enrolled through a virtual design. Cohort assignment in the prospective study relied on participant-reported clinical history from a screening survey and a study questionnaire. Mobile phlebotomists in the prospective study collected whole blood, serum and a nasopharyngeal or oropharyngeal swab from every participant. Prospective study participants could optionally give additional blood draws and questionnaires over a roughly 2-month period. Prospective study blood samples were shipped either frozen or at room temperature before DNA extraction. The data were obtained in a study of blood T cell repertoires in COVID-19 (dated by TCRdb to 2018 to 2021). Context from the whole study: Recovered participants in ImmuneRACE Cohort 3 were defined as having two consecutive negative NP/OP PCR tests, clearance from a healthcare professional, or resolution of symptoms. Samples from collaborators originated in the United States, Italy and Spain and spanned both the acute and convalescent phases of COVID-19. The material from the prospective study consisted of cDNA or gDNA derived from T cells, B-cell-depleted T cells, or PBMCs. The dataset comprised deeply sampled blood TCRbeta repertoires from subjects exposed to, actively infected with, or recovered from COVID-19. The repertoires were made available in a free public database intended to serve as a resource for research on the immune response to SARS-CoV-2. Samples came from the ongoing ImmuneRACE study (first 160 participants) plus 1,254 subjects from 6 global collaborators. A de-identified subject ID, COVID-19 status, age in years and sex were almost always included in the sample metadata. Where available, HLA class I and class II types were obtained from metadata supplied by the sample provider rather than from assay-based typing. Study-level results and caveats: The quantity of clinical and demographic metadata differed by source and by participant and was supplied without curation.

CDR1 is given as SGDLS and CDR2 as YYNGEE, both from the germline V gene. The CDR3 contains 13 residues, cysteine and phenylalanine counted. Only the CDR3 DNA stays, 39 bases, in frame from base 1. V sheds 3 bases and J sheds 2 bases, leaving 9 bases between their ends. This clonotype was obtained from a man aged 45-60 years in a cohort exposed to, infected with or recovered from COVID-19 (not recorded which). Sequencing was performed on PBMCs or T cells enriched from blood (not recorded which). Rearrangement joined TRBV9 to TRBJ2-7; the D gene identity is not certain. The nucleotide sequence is TGTGCCAGCAGCGCCGGAGCCCCCTACGAGCAGTACTTC. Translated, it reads CASSAGAPYEQYF.